This TCR beta chain appears in the sequencing data of a study of blood T cell repertoires in COVID-19. Study overall: Whether acute or convalescent, the COVID-19 samples came from the United States, Italy and Spain. T cells, B-cell-depleted T cells, or PBMCs supplied cDNA or gDNA.

Methods used by the authors: From reference gene primer amplification, estimates of nucleated cell counts were derived. The protocol was immunoSEQ multiplex PCR, while the TCRdb copy is restricted to in-frame clones and leaves out a portion. V and J calls and clone size are as listed in that table; D and trimming were resolved from the DNA. The data contain over 350,000 clones, 80% to 90% of them singletons. The CDR3 is 15 residues long. Germline V gene data show CDR1 as MGHRA and CDR2 as YSYEKL. Trimming took 2 bases from V and 9 from J, leaving 17 bases between them. The sequenced sample was peripheral blood. The V and J genes are TRBV4-1 and TRBJ1-5, with D possibly TRBD1 on 5 matching bases. This sequence was found in a woman in her 30s with active or convalescent COVID-19. The CDR3 bases are TGCGCCAGCAGCCAACTCCAGGGTCCCGGGGGGCCCCAGCATTTT. This encodes CASSQLQGPGGPQHF.